What follows are 11 T cell receptor beta chains derived from one specimen sequenced in a study of cytomegalovirus exposure and HLA in healthy donors. Vbeta (60) and Jbeta (13) primers were used in the PCR. This table comes from immunoSEQ multiplex PCR, and its TCRdb copy is limited to in-frame clones, with some not included. This table has fewer than 110,000 clones, roughly 80% appearing once. Sequencing used PBMCs. The receptors shown here come from a man in his fifties or sixties in good health and CMV-seropositive.

The chain links TRBV19 to TRBJ2-2; 10 bases fit TRBD2. V gave up 3 bases and J gave up 3 bases; unmatched junction bases: 4. This CDR3 has 16 amino acids. CDR1 and CDR2 (germline): LNHDA, SQIVND (reference sequence). The CDR3 here is CASSILAGGHTGELFF. CDR3 nucleotides: TGTGCCAGTAGTATCTTAGCGGGAGGTCACACCGGGGAGCTGTTTTTT.

The V gene is TRBV11-2, the J gene TRBJ2-5; possibly TRBD1 for D (6 bases). Trimming pared 6 bases from V and 6 bases from J, leaving 23 bases between. CDR1 and CDR2 (germline): SGHAT, FQNNGV. The CDR3 is made up of 16 amino acids. The CDR3 DNA reads as TGTGCCAGCAGGCCGACGGGCCCAGGGGCCCGGAAGACCCAGTACTTC. As protein: CASRPTGPGARKTQYF.

The genes are TRBV19 and TRBJ2-7, with 14 nucleotides matching TRBD2. The length of the CDR3 is 15 residues. Germline lookup yields CDR1 LNHDA and CDR2 SQIVND (reference sequence). J gave up 5 bases and V 5 bases, and 5 bases lay outside the gene matches. The CDR3, as DNA: TGTGCCAGTAGTCTAACGGGACTAGCGGGAGACGAGCAGTACTTC. Translated, it gives CASSLTGLAGDEQYF.

The V gene is TRBV7-2, the J gene TRBJ2-1; 15 nucleotides line up with TRBD2. Per germline, CDR1 SGHTA and CDR2 FQGNSA. After removal of 5 bases from V and 8 bases from J, the junction contained 4 bases not matched to a gene. The CDR3 is 15 amino acids. In DNA form, the CDR3 reads TGTGCCAGCAGCCGGACTAGCGGGAGGGGGGATGAGCAGTTCTTC. Its protein product is CASSRTSGRGDEQFF.

This chain connects TRBV19 to TRBJ2-1, with 8 bases fitting TRBD2. From germline, CDR1 is LNHDA and CDR2 SQIVND (reference sequence). After removal of 4 bases from V and 9 bases from J, the junction contained 8 bases not matched to a gene. CDR3 length equals 14 residues. In DNA, the CDR3 is TGTGCCAGTAGTACTACCGGGACTAGAAGTGAGCAGTTCTTC. Encoded protein: CASSTTGTRSEQFF.

This sequence joins TRBV19 and TRBJ2-3; 7 bases align to TRBD2. V lost 10 bases to trimming and J lost 0 bases; unmatched junction nucleotides: 7. The CDR3 sequence is 14 residues long. Per the germline V gene, CDR1 is LNHDA and CDR2 is SQIVND (reference sequence). CDR3 in DNA: TGTGCCACCCAGGGAGGGCCCAGCACAGATACGCAGTATTTT. It encodes CATQGGPSTDTQYF.

V is TRBV9 and J is TRBJ1-1; D might be TRBD1 (5 bases). Per the germline V gene, CDR1 is SGDLS and CDR2 is YYNGEE. The V end lost 3 bases, the J end lost 0 bases, and 15 bases lay between the germline ends. The CDR3 runs to 16 residues. CDR3 DNA: TGTGCCAGCAGCGGAGGAGGGGCAGGCCTGAACACTGAAGCTTTCTTT. It codes for CASSGGGAGLNTEAFF.

This clone was recorded only once. The gene calls are TRBV19 and TRBJ2-1; D gene ambiguous. There are 15 residues in the CDR3. Germline CDR1 LNHDA, CDR2 SQIVND (reference sequence). With 3 bases removed from V and 1 base from J, the gap between germline ends came to 10 bases. CDR3 region: CASSIQDQSYNEQFF. CDR3 coding DNA: TGTGCCAGTAGTATCCAGGATCAATCCTACAATGAGCAGTTCTTC.

CDR3 sequence reads: CASSSPPGMRIYF. The CDR3 nucleotides are TGTGCCAGCAGCTCCCCCCCGGGAATGCGTATCTACTTC. The chain has TRBV12-1 and TRBJ2-5; the D call of TRBD2 is as the table states it, not checked on the DNA. TRBV12-1 is recorded as a pseudogene. This CDR3 comprises 13 residues.

V and J are TRBV7-7 and TRBJ2-7, with 7 bases fitting TRBD1. The junction had 7 bases not matched to a gene; V was cut back by 5 bases and J by 6 bases. Per the germline V gene, CDR1 is SSHAT and CDR2 is FNYEAQ (reference sequence). The CDR3 is 13 amino acids. The CDR3 spells CASSPLGQTEQYF. CDR3 sequence (DNA): TGTGCCAGCAGCCCTCTGGGACAGACCGAGCAGTACTTC.

This chain links TRBV7-9 with TRBJ1-2; 7 bases align to TRBD1. The CDR3 totals 15 residues. The germline CDR1 and CDR2 sequences are SEHNR and FQNEAQ (reference sequence). V was clipped by 3 bases and J by 4 bases; unmatched bases: 8. The CDR3, as DNA: TGTGCCAGCAGCTTGGGAATTACAGGGGCCTATGGCTACACCTTC. Its protein is CASSLGITGAYGYTF.